Listed here are 24 T cell receptor beta chains from one sample, sequenced in a study of identical twins. TCRdb fed the 5' RACE reads into MiXCR, producing one record per CDR3 protein. The data hold around 140,000 distinct CDR3 sequences, with 3% to 4.5% observed a single time. The material sequenced was memory T cells sorted from blood. The origin of the receptors is a young man in good health.

The genes are TRBV20-1 and TRBJ2-3; D gene uncertain. The CDR3 spans 13 residues. V lost 3 bases to trimming and J lost 5 bases, with 12 bases between them. Germline CDR1 is DFQATT and CDR2 is SNEGSKA (reference sequence). The CDR3 DNA reads TGCAGTGCTAGCCGGCTTGCTGGAGATACGCAGTATTTT. Translation gives CSASRLAGDTQYF.

This clonotype was detected only a few times. The V and J genes are TRBV5-3 and TRBJ2-2; TRBD1 is a possible D gene (6 bases). TRBV5-3 is an open reading frame whose function is uncertain. The CDR3 contains 15 residues. V dropped 4 bases and J dropped 5 bases, with 15 bases sitting between them. The CDR3 nucleotides read TGTGCCAGAAGCCGATCCCCCAGGGGAACCGGGGAGCTGTTTTTT. Its translation is CARSRSPRGTGELFF.

This clonotype was counted at least ten times. This sequence joins TRBV12-3 or TRBV12-4 and TRBJ2-1, with 10 nucleotides matching TRBD2. CDR3 length: 15 amino acids. The V segment lost 2 bases and the J segment 5 bases; nucleotides outside the gene matches: 3. The CDR3, as DNA: TGTGCCAGCAGTTTATGGCTAGCGGGAGACAATGAGCAGTTCTTC. As protein: CASSLWLAGDNEQFF.

This clonotype was counted ten times or more. The rearrangement links TRBV3-1 to TRBJ2-2, with D perhaps TRBD1 or TRBD2 (5 bases each). CDR3 size: 17 residues. With 4 bases removed from V and 0 bases from J, the gap between germline ends came to 15 bases. Germline V gene lookup returns CDR1 LGHDT and CDR2 YNNKEL (reference sequence). The CDR3 spells CASSRGLVATNTGELFF. The CDR3 bases are TGTGCCAGCAGCCGGGGCCTCGTAGCGACGAACACCGGGGAGCTGTTTTTT.

This clonotype was seen repeatedly, ten times or more. The chain uses TRBV19 and TRBJ2-1, with a possible D match to TRBD2 (5 bases). Germline-derived CDR1 and CDR2 are LNHDA and SQIVND (reference sequence). This CDR3 spans 12 amino acids. The V end was cut by 8 bases, the J end by 8 bases, with 13 bases between. The CDR3: CASGSGRDEQFF. As DNA, the CDR3 is TGTGCCAGTGGCAGCGGCCGGGATGAGCAGTTCTTC. The variable domain in full, with the rest retrieved from reference TRBV19 and TRBJ2-1, is DGGITQSPKYLFRKEGQNVTLSCEQNLNHDAMYWYRQDPGQGLRLIYYSQIVNDFQKGDIAEGYSVSREKKESFPLTVTSAQKNPTAFYLCASGSGRDEQFFGPGTRLTVL.

This clonotype was observed many times. The chain carries TRBV7-9 and TRBJ2-2; maybe TRBD1 (6 bases). With 4 bases removed from V and 6 bases from J, the gap between germline ends came to 9 bases. Germline V gene sequence: CDR1 SEHNR, CDR2 FQNEAQ (reference sequence). The CDR3 totals 13 residues. Here the CDR3 DNA reads TGTGCCAGCAGCTCACAGGGTGCCGGGGAGCTGTTTTTT. This gives the protein CASSSQGAGELFF.

At least ten counts were recorded for this clonotype. The gene calls are TRBV10-3 and TRBJ1-4; possibly TRBD1 for D (6 bases). V gave up 0 bases and J gave up 8 bases, with 10 bases separating them. Germline CDR1 reads ENHRY; CDR2 reads SYGVKD. The CDR3 is 14 residues long. DNA of the CDR3: TGTGCCATCAGTGAGTCGCAGGGGAACGAAAAACTGTTTTTT. This codes for CAISESQGNEKLFF.

This clonotype was seen many times. V is TRBV12-3 or TRBV12-4 and J is TRBJ1-6; TRBD1 matches 9 bases. The CDR3 sequence is 14 residues long. The J segment lost 7 bases and the V segment lost 3 bases, leaving 1 base of the junction unmatched. The CDR3 bases are TGTGCCAGCAGTTTGGGACAGGGAAATTCACCCCTCCACTTT. Translating it yields CASSLGQGNSPLHF.

The CDR3 DNA is TGTGCCAGCAATACACAGAACACCGGGGAGCTGTTTTTT. This encodes CASNTQNTGELFF. V gene TRBV7-2 combines with J gene TRBJ2-2; D ambiguous. From germline, CDR1 is SGHTA and CDR2 FQGNSA. With 7 bases removed from V and 1 base from J, the gap between germline ends came to 7 bases. The CDR3 runs to 13 residues.

Ten or more counts support this clonotype. This chain links TRBV11-2 with TRBJ1-5; D ambiguous. The CDR3 contains 17 residues. In germline, CDR1 is SGHAT, CDR2 FQNNGV. Trimming removed 0 bases from V and 1 base from J, with 13 bases in between. CDR3 residues: CASSLDSVGRSNQPQHF. The DNA for the CDR3 is TGTGCCAGCAGCTTAGATTCGGTCGGGCGGAGCAATCAGCCCCAGCATTTT.

The table lists this clonotype with many counts. The chain is built from TRBV12-3 or TRBV12-4 and TRBJ1-1; 9 nucleotides line up with TRBD1. V dropped 6 bases and J dropped 6; count of bases not matched to a gene: 5. The CDR3 spans 13 residues. DNA of the CDR3: TGTGCCAGCAGAAAACAGGGGGCCGCTGAAGCTTTCTTT. This sequence encodes CASRKQGAAEAFF.

The table lists this clonotype with many counts. The chain has TRBV20-1 and TRBJ1-4, with 9 bases fitting TRBD1. V lost 6 bases and J lost 8; bases outside the gene matches: 10. Germline values: CDR1 DFQATT, CDR2 SNEGSKA (reference sequence). The CDR3 is 14 residues long. CDR3: CSAVTGTGKEKLFF. CDR3 in DNA: TGCAGTGCCGTGACCGGGACAGGGAAGGAAAAACTGTTTTTT.

This clonotype was counted ten times or more. The V gene is TRBV12-3 or TRBV12-4, the J gene TRBJ2-3; TRBD2 matches at 12 bases. The CDR3 spans 16 residues. V lost 5 bases, J lost 0 bases, and 3 bases stayed unmatched. CDR3 protein: CASSPTSGSSTDTQYF. CDR3 sequence (DNA): TGTGCCAGCAGTCCGACTAGCGGGAGCAGCACAGATACGCAGTATTTT.

This clonotype has ten or more counts. The rearrangement links TRBV6-1 to TRBJ2-2, with TRBD2 matching over 10 bases. The CDR3 length is 16 residues. V was pared by 6 bases and J by 0 bases, with 4 bases of the junction left unmatched. Germline V CDR1 and CDR2: MNHNS, SASEGT. The CDR3 is CASRTAGGPNTGELFF. In DNA form, the CDR3 reads TGTGCCAGCAGGACAGCGGGAGGGCCGAACACCGGGGAGCTGTTTTTT.

The chain is built from TRBV3-1 and TRBJ2-2, with 8 bases lining up with TRBD1. Germline loops: CDR1 LGHDT, CDR2 YNNKEL (reference sequence). J gave up 0 bases and V 4 bases, and 1 base lay outside the gene matches. The CDR3 runs to 15 residues. In nucleotides, the CDR3 is TGTGCCAGCAGCCGACAGGGGTCGAACACCGGGGAGCTGTTTTTT. Its translation: CASSRQGSNTGELFF.

This clonotype was recorded many times. The chain couples TRBV7-2 to TRBJ2-3; 14 positions match TRBD2. Germline CDR1 is SGHTA and CDR2 is FQGNSA. The CDR3 runs 15 residues. V lost 10 bases to trimming and J lost 4 bases; unmatched junction nucleotides: 7. The CDR3 sequence: CATGLAGGGADTQYF. The CDR3 bases are TGTGCCACCGGACTAGCGGGAGGCGGGGCAGATACGCAGTATTTT. The variable domain in full, with the rest retrieved from reference TRBV7-2 and TRBJ2-3, is GAGVSQSPSNKVTEKGKDVELRCDPISGHTALYWYRQSLGQGLEFLIYFQGNSAPDKSGLPSDRFSAERTGGSVSTLTIQRTQQEDSAVYLCATGLAGGGADTQYFGPGTRLTVL.

This clonotype was picked up many times. The V call is TRBV28, the J call TRBJ2-7; no definite D call. Germline values: CDR1 MDHEN, CDR2 SYDVKM. Trimming took off 6 bases at V and 4 bases at J, with 22 bases between the two ends. The CDR3 covers 16 residues. CDR3 protein: CASRGIRTSDDYEQYF. The CDR3 nucleotides are TGTGCCAGCAGAGGGATACGGACCTCCGACGATTACGAGCAGTACTTC.

This clonotype occurred many times. V and J are TRBV5-1 and TRBJ1-2; 11 nucleotides match TRBD1. The CDR3 covers 15 residues. In germline, CDR1 is SGHRS, CDR2 YFSETQ. With V trimmed by 0 bases and J by 6 bases, 4 bases remained unmatched. This chain's CDR3 is CASSLEGQGANGYTF. For the CDR3, the DNA is TGCGCCAGCAGCTTGGAAGGACAGGGGGCCAATGGCTACACCTTC.

This clonotype has a count of ten or more. This chain uses TRBV18 with TRBJ2-7, with D tentatively TRBD1 (6 bases). Germline CDR1 is KGHSH and CDR2 is LQKENI. The V end was cut by 2 bases, the J end by 2 bases, with 13 bases between. This CDR3 spans 15 amino acids. The CDR3 coding sequence is TGTGCCAGCTCACCAAGCCAGGGGACACCCTACGAGCAGTACTTC. It yields the protein CASSPSQGTPYEQYF.

Worth noting for this clonotype: This could be a read error, since a much larger clone is one nucleotide away. The rearrangement uses TRBV15 and TRBJ2-7, with D perhaps TRBD1 (6 bases). The V and J ends lost 5 bases and 3 bases respectively, with 14 bases between them. CDR3 length equals 14 residues. Germline CDR1 reads LNHNV; CDR2 reads YYDKDF (reference sequence). The DNA of the CDR3 is TGTGCCACCAGCCCGGGACAAGGGGACTACGAGCAGTACTTC. Its protein product is CATSPGQGDYEQYF.

Many counts were recorded for this clonotype. Germline is not matched at one junction end, which may reflect a read error. J is TRBJ1-5 and V is TRBV24-1; the D is unclear. CDR1 and CDR2 from the germline V gene are KGHDR and SFDVKD. The length of the CDR3 is 13 residues. The CDR3: CAISDGSNQPQHF. The CDR3 bases are TGTGCCATCAGTGACGGAAGCAATCAGCCCCAGCATTTT.

This clonotype was observed many times. V usage is TRBV27 and J usage is TRBJ2-7; a weak D match, TRBD2 (5 bases). Trimming removed 8 bases from V and 3 bases from J, with 20 bases in between. CDR3 length equals 15 residues. Per the germline V gene, CDR1 is MNHEY and CDR2 is SMNVEV (reference sequence). The CDR3: CASSTGSIRGYEQYF. The CDR3 region has the DNA TGTGCCAGCTCTACGGGCTCGATCCGGGGCTACGAGCAGTACTTC.

This clonotype was recorded at least ten times. The chain employs TRBV18 and TRBJ2-4, with TRBD1 matching 9 bases. This CDR3 is built from 15 residues. J gave up 3 bases and V 3 bases, and 3 bases lay outside the gene matches. Germline CDR1 KGHSH, CDR2 LQKENI. CDR3 residues: CASSPGTGHKNIQYF. CDR3 DNA: TGTGCCAGCTCACCGGGGACAGGGCACAAAAACATTCAGTACTTC.

This clonotype was picked up many times. CDR3 DNA: TGTGCCAGCAGCCCAAGGGGGTCCGACGAGCAGTACGTC. It yields the protein CASSPRGSDEQYV. The rearrangement uses TRBV3-1 and TRBJ2-7; D is perhaps TRBD1 (6 bases). The CDR3 sequence is 13 residues long. Trimming stripped 4 bases from V and 5 bases from J, with 12 bases between. Germline V gene data show CDR1 as LGHDT and CDR2 as YNNKEL (reference sequence).